This TCR beta chain was observed in a study of tumor-infiltrating lymphocytes in primary liver carcinoma. Whole-study context: Male and female patients aged 30 to 69 years made up the cohort. Study-level results: Tumor specimens were characterized by a significantly higher top-250-clone fraction than blood (p = 0.039).

The investigators made TCR beta cDNA from about 500 ng total RNA, using a constant-region primer. Libraries covering TCR beta were generated through three nested multiplex PCR rounds (using a slightly modified ARM-PCR). The two initial PCR rounds, around 11 cycles each, used TRBV1-TRBV30 forward and C-beta reverse primers. TCRdb called the multiplex PCR reads again in MiXCR, with one record for every CDR3 protein. The sample consists of roughly 78,000 distinct CDR3 sequences, around 75% of them appearing once. There are 13 residues in the CDR3. Investigators took RNA and DNA out together from roughly 21-30 mg of unsorted bulk tissue. Without exception, tumor samples held over 75% viable tumor cells. About this clonotype: Its antigen is not known. The junction departs from the called germline gene at one end, perhaps through a read error.

This clonotype was sampled from a woman aged 55-70 years with primary liver carcinoma and hepatitis B virus infection. The chain employs TRBV12-3 or TRBV12-4 and TRBJ1-5; no reliable D call. Sequencing was carried out using liver tumor tissue from sampling region 4. Subset defined: tumor region T4, right-lateral pole. The CDR3 DNA reads as TGTACCAGCAGTTTTGACAACAATCAGCCCCAGCATTTT. Translated, it gives CTSSFDNNQPQHF.